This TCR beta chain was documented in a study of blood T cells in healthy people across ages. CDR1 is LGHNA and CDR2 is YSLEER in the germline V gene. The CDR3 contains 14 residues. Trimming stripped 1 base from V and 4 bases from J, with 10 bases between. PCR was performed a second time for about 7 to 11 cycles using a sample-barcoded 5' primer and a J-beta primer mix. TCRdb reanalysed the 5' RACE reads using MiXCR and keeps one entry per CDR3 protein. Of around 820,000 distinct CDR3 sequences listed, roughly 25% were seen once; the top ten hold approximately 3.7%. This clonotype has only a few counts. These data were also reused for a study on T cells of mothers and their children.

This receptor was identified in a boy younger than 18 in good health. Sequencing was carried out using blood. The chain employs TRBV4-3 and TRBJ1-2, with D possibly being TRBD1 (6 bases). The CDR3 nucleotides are TGCGCCAGCAGCCAAGTTTCAGGGGCCTATGGCTACACCTTC. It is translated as CASSQVSGAYGYTF.